Below, 3 T cell receptor beta chains from the same sample are listed, as sequenced in a study of human T cells and chemical hapten exposure. Described time point: pre-sensitization, week 0. The sample's treatment: therapeutic diphenylcyclopropenone sensitization with weekly scalp DPC. Total RNA came from unfractionated whole blood. TCRdb reprocessed the RACE reads with MiXCR, giving one entry per CDR3 protein. In the table there are 35,000 or so distinct CDR3 sequences, 10% of which are singletons. The starting material was whole blood, obtained in connection with sensitization to the hapten diphenylcyclopropenone (DPC). These receptors originate from a man aged 45-65 years with alopecia areata. Some clones in this sample may be carry-over from other donors' samples.

This clonotype was detected many times. The chain carries TRBV27 and TRBJ2-2, with D possibly TRBD2 on 5 matching bases. Germline-derived CDR1 and CDR2 are MNHEY and SMNVEV (reference sequence). V shed 3 bases and J shed 1 base, with 12 bases lying between them. The CDR3 totals 16 residues. The CDR3 protein is CASSFARGRNTGELFF. The CDR3 DNA is TGTGCCAGCAGTTTCGCCCGAGGGCGGAACACCGGGGAGCTGTTTTTT.

This clonotype was counted many times. This chain connects TRBV12-3 or TRBV12-4 to TRBJ1-1; D gene unclear. Trimming pared 7 bases from V and 10 bases from J, leaving 16 bases between. The CDR3 runs to 12 residues. In DNA form, the CDR3 reads TGTGCCAGCATTGGAGGACTCTCTTCAGCTTTCTTT. It is translated as CASIGGLSSAFF.

This clonotype was observed at least ten times. The CDR3 sequence is CASSLVARMNTEAFF. For the CDR3, the DNA is TGTGCCAGCAGTTTAGTAGCCAGAATGAACACTGAAGCTTTCTTT. The rearrangement links TRBV27 to TRBJ1-1; D unclear. This CDR3 contains 15 residues. CDR1 and CDR2 (germline): MNHEY, SMNVEV (reference sequence). Deletions cut 2 bases from V and 0 bases from J, with 10 bases between.